Following are 32 T cell receptor beta chains from one sample sequenced in a study of cytomegalovirus exposure and HLA in healthy donors. This PCR relied on a set of 60 Vbeta primers and 13 Jbeta primers. Here immunoSEQ multiplex PCR was the method, and the copy in TCRdb shows in-frame clones only, minus some. The data show fewer than 120,000 clones, around 80% seen once. The sample taken for sequencing was PBMCs. The receptors here all came from a young man in good health and CMV-seropositive.

The chain recombines TRBV19 with TRBJ2-1; the match to TRBD2 covers 12 bases. The length of the CDR3 is 13 residues. Germline CDR1 is LNHDA and CDR2 is SQIVND (reference sequence). V shed 4 bases, J shed 10 bases, and the junction held 2 bases outside the gene matches. CDR3 nucleotides: TGTGCCAGTAGTAGGACTAGCGGGGACGAGCAGTTCTTC. This gives the protein CASSRTSGDEQFF. Full variable domain (outside the CDR3, taken from reference TRBV19 and TRBJ2-1): DGGITQSPKYLFRKEGQNVTLSCEQNLNHDAMYWYRQDPGQGLRLIYYSQIVNDFQKGDIAEGYSVSREKKESFPLTVTSAQKNPTAFYLCASSRTSGDEQFFGPGTRLTVL.

In DNA, the CDR3 is TGTGCCAGCAGCCAGGACGGGGAGGCGGGGGAGACCCAGTACTTC. Amino acid sequence: CASSQDGEAGETQYF. The chain employs TRBV7-9 and TRBJ2-5, with a possible D match to TRBD2 (6 bases). CDR1 is SEHNR and CDR2 is FQNEAQ in the germline V gene (reference sequence). Trimming left V 5 bases short and J 5 bases short, with 18 bases between. The CDR3 has 15 residues.

The chain uses TRBV13 and TRBJ1-1, with 7 bases aligning to TRBD1. V shed 4 bases and J 5 bases; nucleotides not matched to a gene: 10. CDR1 is PRHDT, CDR2 FYEKMQ, per germline (reference sequence). This CDR3 comprises 15 residues. CDR3 sequence (DNA): TGTGCCAGCAGCTCGCCGACAGGGAATCCTACTGAAGCTTTCTTT. Translating gives CASSSPTGNPTEAFF. The full variable domain, completed using reference TRBV13 and TRBJ1-1, is AAGVIQSPRHLIKEKRETATLKCYPIPRHDTVYWYQQGPGQDPQFLISFYEKMQSDKGSIPDRFSAQQFSDYHSELNMSSLELGDSALYFCASSSPTGNPTEAFFGQGTRLTVV.

The CDR3 coding sequence is TGCACTCGACAGCGGGGGGAATCCTACGAGCAGTACTTC. It translates to CTRQRGESYEQYF. V gene TRBV4-1 combines with J gene TRBJ2-7; TRBD2 matches at 9 bases. The CDR3 has 13 residues. CDR1 MGHRA and CDR2 YSYEKL come from the germline V gene.

The CDR3 is CASRKDRVVRQPQHF. CDR3 in DNA: TGTGCCAGCAGAAAGGACAGGGTAGTCCGCCAGCCCCAGCATTTT. This rearrangement joins TRBV6-5 to TRBJ1-5; 8 positions agree with TRBD1. Germline V CDR1 and CDR2: MNHEY, SVGAGI. The V and J ends lost 6 bases and 7 bases, in that order; junction bases with no gene match: 11. The CDR3 contains 15 residues.

This clone was picked up one time. The genes are TRBV7-9 and TRBJ2-1; 7 bases fit TRBD1. Germline-derived CDR1 and CDR2 are SEHNR and FQNEAQ (reference sequence). The CDR3 runs 18 residues. With V trimmed by 1 base and J by 4 bases, 13 bases remained unmatched. The CDR3 region has the DNA TGTGCCAGCAGCTTAGGTTCCGGTATAGGGGGCCCATACAATGAGCAGTTCTTC. As protein: CASSLGSGIGGPYNEQFF. The whole variable domain, filled in from reference TRBV7-9 and TRBJ2-1, reads DTGVSQNPRHKITKRGQNVTFRCDPISEHNRLYWYRQTLGQGPEFLTYFQNEAQLEKSRLLSDRFSAERPKGSFSTLEIQRTEQGDSAMYLCASSLGSGIGGPYNEQFFGPGTRLTVL.

This chain uses TRBV19 with TRBJ1-6; 11 positions agree with TRBD1. The germline V gene encodes CDR1 LNHDA and CDR2 SQIVND (reference sequence). The CDR3 is 15 amino acids. After removal of 4 bases from V and 9 bases from J, the junction contained 5 bases not matched to a gene. The CDR3 DNA reads TGTGCCAGTAGTACGCGGACAGGGGGCATTTCACCCCTCCACTTT. Encoded protein: CASSTRTGGISPLHF.

The chain combines TRBV5-1 with TRBJ1-2; D is possibly TRBD1 (5 bases). CDR3 length equals 15 residues. CDR1 is SGHRS and CDR2 is YFSETQ in the germline V gene. The V and J ends lost 1 base and 6 bases respectively, with 16 bases between them. CDR3 residues: CASSLRLGYRHGYTF. DNA of the CDR3: TGCGCCAGCAGCTTGCGACTGGGATACAGGCATGGCTACACCTTC.

The DNA for the CDR3 is TGCACCAGCAGCCCCTGGACAGGGAATTTCGGAAACACCATATATTTT. Protein product: CTSSPWTGNFGNTIYF. The chain is built from TRBV1 and TRBJ1-3; whether TRBD1, the table's D call, matches the DNA was not checked. TRBV1 represents a pseudogene. This CDR3 region has 16 residues.

The chain has TRBV29-1 and TRBJ2-7; 8 positions agree with TRBD2. Germline V lookup: CDR1 SQVTM, CDR2 ANQGSEA. There are 15 residues in the CDR3. CDR3 in amino acids: CRTSGGEGVSYEQYF. The CDR3 DNA sequence: TGCAGGACTTCCGGGGGGGAGGGGGTTTCCTACGAGCAGTACTTC.

The CDR3 spells CASSLASPGLPSGYTF. The CDR3 DNA reads TGTGCCAGCAGTTTAGCTAGCCCAGGCCTTCCTTCGGGCTACACCTTC. The chain carries TRBV28 and TRBJ1-2; D is undetermined. V dropped 2 bases and J dropped 8 bases, with 21 bases sitting between them. The length of the CDR3 is 16 residues. The germline V gene has CDR1 MDHEN and CDR2 SYDVKM.

The chain has TRBV14 and TRBJ2-5; 12 nucleotides agree with TRBD1. The CDR3 has 19 residues. The V gene's germline CDR1 is SGHDN and CDR2 FVKESK. Losses at the gene ends were 3 bases for V and 4 bases for J; bases not matched to a gene: 15. This chain's CDR3 is CASSHRDRGRLSLPETQYF. Here the CDR3 DNA reads TGTGCCAGCAGCCACCGGGACAGGGGGCGACTAAGTCTGCCAGAGACCCAGTACTTC.

This chain connects TRBV6-1 to TRBJ2-1, with 14 nucleotides matching TRBD2. Unmatched junction bases numbered 4, after V lost 5 bases and J lost 7 bases. CDR1 is MNHNS and CDR2 is SASEGT in the germline V gene. CDR3 length equals 15 residues. In DNA, the CDR3 is TGTGCCAGCAGTCCGGGACTAGCGGGGGATAATGAGCAGTTCTTC. This gives the protein CASSPGLAGDNEQFF.

The genes are TRBV14 and TRBJ2-1, with 13 positions matching TRBD2. In germline, CDR1 is SGHDN, CDR2 FVKESK. Unmatched junction bases numbered 16, after V lost 3 bases and J lost 8 bases. This CDR3 spans 19 amino acids. CDR3 amino acids: CASSQSTSWTSGGGDEQFF. CDR3 in DNA: TGTGCCAGCAGCCAGTCCACGTCTTGGACTAGCGGGGGTGGGGATGAGCAGTTCTTC.

This clone was observed a handful of times. The V gene is TRBV25-1, the J gene TRBJ1-5; a weak D match, TRBD1 (5 bases). The CDR3 sequence is 15 residues long. Trimming shortened V by 2 bases and J by 3 bases, and 11 bases separated the two germline ends. Looked up from germline, CDR1 is MGHDK and CDR2 is SYGVNS. CDR3 DNA: TGTGCCAGCAGTGAACGGGGGACTTCCAATCAGCCCCAGCATTTT. This sequence encodes CASSERGTSNQPQHF.

The chain carries TRBV9 and TRBJ2-2; 10 bases align to TRBD2. V was pared by 0 bases and J by 5 bases, with 7 bases of the junction left unmatched. Germline V gene data show CDR1 as SGDLS and CDR2 as YYNGEE. This CDR3 comprises 17 residues. DNA for the CDR3: TGTGCCAGCAGCGTAGGGCTAGCGGGGGCTATAACCGGGGAGCTGTTTTTT. As protein: CASSVGLAGAITGELFF.

The J gene is TRBJ1-6, the V gene TRBV4-2, with 7 bases fitting TRBD1. V lost 1 base, J lost 9 bases, and 3 bases stayed unmatched. The germline CDR1 and CDR2 sequences are LGHNA and YNFKEQ. The length of the CDR3 is 14 residues. The CDR3 sequence: CASSQAQGSSPLHF. The CDR3 nucleotides read TGTGCCAGCAGCCAAGCACAGGGGAGTTCACCCCTCCACTTT.

This chain uses TRBV2 with TRBJ1-1; possible D gene TRBD1, 6 bases. Germline CDR1 SNHLY, CDR2 FYNNEI. The CDR3 has 18 residues. V lost 10 bases and J lost 6, with 33 bases in between. CDR3 residues: CATLPHSDRTPFAAEAFF. The CDR3 bases are TGTGCCACCCTACCCCACTCCGACAGGACCCCTTTTGCCGCTGAAGCTTTCTTT.

The chain is built from TRBV15 and TRBJ2-1; D gene ambiguous. CDR3 length: 13 amino acids. Trimming pared 1 base from V and 6 bases from J, leaving 7 bases between. Germline assignment: CDR1 LNHNV and CDR2 YYDKDF (reference sequence). CDR3 residues: CATSRAGSNEQFF. The CDR3 nucleotides are TGTGCCACCAGCAGAGCCGGGTCCAATGAGCAGTTCTTC.

This clone appeared a single time. The chain couples TRBV6-5 to TRBJ2-1, with 10 bases identical to TRBD2. The V and J ends lost 7 bases and 9 bases, in that order; junction bases with no gene match: 0. The CDR3 is made up of 11 amino acids. Germline assignment: CDR1 MNHEY and CDR2 SVGAGI. The CDR3 nucleotides are TGTGCCAGCACTAGCGGGGGTGAGCAGTTCTTC. Translating it yields CASTSGGEQFF.

This chain links TRBV2 with TRBJ2-1; the match to TRBD2 covers 16 bases. CDR3 length equals 15 residues. Trimming cost V 8 bases and J 9 bases; bases outside gene matches: 7. Germline V CDR1 and CDR2: SNHLY, FYNNEI. CDR3 sequence (DNA): TGTGCCAGCCCGGGACTAGCGGGGGGGCCTACTGAGCAGTTCTTC. Encoded protein: CASPGLAGGPTEQFF.

The chain is built from TRBV30 and TRBJ1-6; 10 nucleotides align to TRBD1. CDR3 length: 19 residues. CDR1 and CDR2 from the germline V gene are GTSNPN and SVGIG (reference sequence). After removal of 5 bases from V and 2 bases from J, the junction contained 15 bases not matched to a gene. CDR3 sequence (DNA): TGTGCCTGGTCAGATGGTCGGGACAGGGGCGTCACCTATAATTCACCCCTCCACTTT. This sequence encodes CAWSDGRDRGVTYNSPLHF. The variable domain in full, with the rest retrieved from reference TRBV30 and TRBJ1-6, is SQTIHQWPATLVQPVGSPLSLECTVEGTSNPNLYWYRQAAGRGLQLLFYSVGIGQISSEVPQNLSASRPQDRQFILSSKKLLLSDSGFYLCAWSDGRDRGVTYNSPLHFGNGTRLTVT.

CDR3 coding DNA: TGCGCCACCTCACCTAGCGGCGGCTCCTACAATGAGCAGTTCTTC. This translates into CATSPSGGSYNEQFF. V usage is TRBV10-1 and J usage is TRBJ2-1; TRBD2 aligns across 7 bases. The junction had 9 bases not matched to a gene; V was cut back by 10 bases and J by 0 bases. The CDR3 runs 15 residues. The germline gives CDR1 WNHNN, CDR2 SYGVQD (reference sequence).

This clone was counted between two and nine times. The chain combines TRBV10-2 with TRBJ2-3; 11 bases agree with TRBD2. The CDR3 contains 18 residues. The V gene end was trimmed by 2 bases and the J gene end by 4 bases; junction bases not matched to a gene: 11. Germline lookup yields CDR1 WSHSY and CDR2 SAAADI. The CDR3 loop is CASSETGPGTSGADTQYF. In DNA, the CDR3 is TGCGCCAGCAGTGAGACGGGACCCGGGACTAGCGGTGCAGATACGCAGTATTTT.

The V gene is TRBV19, the J gene TRBJ1-1, with D maybe TRBD1 (5 bases). The CDR3 is made up of 15 amino acids. Germline V gene lookup returns CDR1 LNHDA and CDR2 SQIVND (reference sequence). Deletions cut 3 bases from V and 1 base from J, with 12 bases between. CDR3 in amino acids: CASSITGGGNTEAFF. The CDR3 nucleotides are TGTGCCAGTAGTATCACCGGGGGGGGGAACACTGAAGCTTTCTTT.

The count of this clone is one. The chain employs TRBV7-9 and TRBJ2-7; D possibly corresponds to TRBD2 (6 bases). The CDR3 runs to 12 residues. From germline, CDR1 is SEHNR and CDR2 FQNEAQ (reference sequence). Trimming removed 5 bases from V and 5 bases from J, with 10 bases in between. CDR3 in amino acids: CASSGTPHEQYF. The CDR3 DNA is TGTGCCAGCAGCGGGACTCCCCACGAGCAGTACTTC.

This rearrangement joins TRBV6-1 to TRBJ1-5, with TRBD1 matching 9 bases. Per germline, CDR1 MNHNS and CDR2 SASEGT. Germline trimming cut 6 bases from V and 7 bases from J; bases unmatched to any gene: 7. The CDR3 extends over 14 amino acids. This CDR3 is CASRTRTGDQPQHF. The CDR3 DNA reads as TGTGCCAGCAGGACCCGGACAGGGGACCAGCCCCAGCATTTT.

This clone was observed once. Other DNA sequences within the sample encode an identical CDR3. J is TRBJ1-2 and V is TRBV7-8; perhaps TRBD1 as D (5 bases). Trimming removed 5 bases at V and 2 bases at J, with 15 bases between. The CDR3 runs 15 residues. Germline assignment: CDR1 SGHVS and CDR2 FQNEAQ. As DNA, the CDR3 is TGTGCCAGCAGCGCACGGCCCACAGGAAACTATGGCTACACCTTC. This translates into CASSARPTGNYGYTF.

The chain carries TRBV25-1 and TRBJ1-5; 9 positions agree with TRBD1. CDR3 length: 17 amino acids. The V gene's germline CDR1 is MGHDK and CDR2 SYGVNS. V shed 4 bases and J 6 bases; nucleotides not matched to a gene: 13. The CDR3 nucleotides are TGTGCCAGCAGTGGCAAGAGTTGGACAGGGGTAGGTCAGCCCCAGCATTTT. Protein: CASSGKSWTGVGQPQHF.

This clone was seen once. V gene TRBV25-1 combines with J gene TRBJ2-7, with D possibly matching TRBD2 (6 bases). The germline CDR1 and CDR2 sequences are MGHDK and SYGVNS. Trimming removed 5 bases from V and 2 bases from J, with 13 bases in between. This CDR3 has 14 amino acids. CDR3 sequence (DNA): TGTGCCAGCAGTCAACGCGGGGCAACCTACGAGCAGTACTTC. Translated, it gives CASSQRGATYEQYF.

The rearrangement joins TRBV5-4 to TRBJ1-2; D uncertain. Germline V CDR1 and CDR2: SGHNT, YYREEE (reference sequence). The V end lost 6 bases, the J end lost 5 bases, and 14 bases lay between the germline ends. The CDR3 has 13 residues. CDR3 loop: CASNPDSGYGYTF. In DNA form, the CDR3 reads TGTGCCAGCAACCCCGACTCGGGATATGGCTACACCTTC.

This clone is a singleton in its sample. In DNA form, the CDR3 reads TGTGCCAGCAGCTTAGACCGGGACGGGGAGCTGTTTTTT. As protein: CASSLDRDGELFF. The chain joins TRBV5-4 to TRBJ2-2; a weak D match, TRBD2 (5 bases). This CDR3 has 13 amino acids. Germline CDR1 SGHNT, CDR2 YYREEE (reference sequence). Deletions cut 2 bases from V and 7 bases from J, with 9 bases between.